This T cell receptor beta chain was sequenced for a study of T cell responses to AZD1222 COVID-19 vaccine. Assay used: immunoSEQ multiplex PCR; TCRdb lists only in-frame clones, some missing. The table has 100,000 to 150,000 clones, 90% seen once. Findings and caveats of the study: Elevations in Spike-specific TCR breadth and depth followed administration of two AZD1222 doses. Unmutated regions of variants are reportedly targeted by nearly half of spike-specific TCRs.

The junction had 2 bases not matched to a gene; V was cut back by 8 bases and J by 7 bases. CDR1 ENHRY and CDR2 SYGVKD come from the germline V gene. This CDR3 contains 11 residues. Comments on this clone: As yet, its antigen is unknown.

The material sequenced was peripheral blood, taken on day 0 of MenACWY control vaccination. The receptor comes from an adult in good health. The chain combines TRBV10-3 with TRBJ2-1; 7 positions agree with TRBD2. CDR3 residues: CAIGGGNEQFF. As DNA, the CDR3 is TGTGCCATCGGGGGGGGGAATGAGCAGTTCTTC.